A single T cell receptor beta chain is shown here with its context. The J segment lost 4 bases and the V segment lost 3 bases, leaving 10 bases of the junction unmatched. The CDR3 has 17 residues. Germline CDR1 and CDR2: ENHRY and SYGVKD. This record belongs to a study of blood T cell repertoires in COVID-19. Only in-frame clones appear in the TCRdb table, and some are missing; sequencing was by immunoSEQ multiplex PCR. This sample carries approximately 270,000 clones, roughly 86% of them seen once, and the ten largest clones take approximately 10%. This clonotype originated in a man aged 35-49 years with active or convalescent COVID-19. V and J are TRBV10-3 and TRBJ2-4, with TRBD1 matching over 9 bases. Sequencing was done on a sample of peripheral blood. In DNA, the CDR3 is TGTGCCATCAGTGACAATGCGGGACAGGGTTTTAAAAACATTCAGTACTTC. Protein sequence: CAISDNAGQGFKNIQYF.